Listed here is a single T cell receptor beta chain. Here immunoSEQ multiplex PCR was the method, and the copy in TCRdb shows in-frame clones only, minus some. The sample has around 160,000 clones, around 85% seen once. These data belong to a study of blood T cell repertoires in COVID-19. Germline CDR1 and CDR2: MNHEY and SVGEGT. The CDR3 contains 15 residues. With 2 bases removed from V and 3 bases from J, the gap between germline ends came to 14 bases. This clonotype originated in a middle-aged woman with active or convalescent COVID-19. Sequenced sample: peripheral blood. J is TRBJ2-7 and V is TRBV6-2 or TRBV6-3; D is perhaps TRBD1 (7 bases). The CDR3: CASSYGPGGSYEQYF. CDR3 sequence (DNA): TGTGCCAGCAGTTACGGGCCAGGGGGGAGCTACGAGCAGTACTTC.